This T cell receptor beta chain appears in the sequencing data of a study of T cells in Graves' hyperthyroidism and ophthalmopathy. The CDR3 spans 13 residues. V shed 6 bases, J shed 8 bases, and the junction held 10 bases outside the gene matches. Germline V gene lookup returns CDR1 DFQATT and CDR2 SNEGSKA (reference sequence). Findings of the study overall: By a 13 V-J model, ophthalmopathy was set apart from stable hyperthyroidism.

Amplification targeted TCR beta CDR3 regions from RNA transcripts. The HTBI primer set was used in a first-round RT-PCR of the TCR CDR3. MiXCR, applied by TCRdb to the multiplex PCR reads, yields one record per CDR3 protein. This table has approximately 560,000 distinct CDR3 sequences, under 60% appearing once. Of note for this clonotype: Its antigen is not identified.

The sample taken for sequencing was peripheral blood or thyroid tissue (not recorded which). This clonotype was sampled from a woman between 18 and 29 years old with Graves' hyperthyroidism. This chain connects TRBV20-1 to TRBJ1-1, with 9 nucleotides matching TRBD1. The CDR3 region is CSAEEGQGGEAFF. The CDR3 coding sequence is TGCAGTGCAGAAGAGGGACAGGGTGGCGAAGCTTTCTTT.